This T cell receptor beta chain was sequenced for a study of blood T cells in healthy people across ages. Study observations and caveats: A greater number of naive CD4+ cells and higher diversity distinguished long-lived donors from aged donors. With donor CMV status unknown, expanded clonotype changes were possibly confounded.

About this clonotype: The antigen is unknown.

Alongside a J-beta primer mix, a sample-barcoded 5' primer served in a second PCR lasting about 7 to 11 cycles. Researchers report that each sample yielded at least 2.5 million CDR3-containing paired-end reads. Each CDR3 protein is one row after TCRdb ran MiXCR on the 5' RACE reads. The sample holds fewer than 2 million distinct CDR3 sequences, about two fifths seen once. Per germline, CDR1 LNHDA and CDR2 SQIVND (reference sequence). The CDR3 contains 12 residues. Specimen: blood. This rearrangement joins TRBV19 to TRBJ2-4, with D perhaps matching TRBD2 (5 bases). The DNA end lines up better with TRBJ2-5; the J call may be wrong. This clonotype was sampled from a human donor in good health. As DNA, the CDR3 is TGTGCCACCGGGCAGGCGGGAGAGACCCAGTACTTC. Protein product: CATGQAGETQYF.